This T cell receptor beta chain emerged from a study of T cells in tuberculosis. Broader study findings: The stringent gate may have excluded weak CD1B-GMM tetramer binders.

Sorting used thawed, overnight-rested PBMC stained with anti-CD3, a viability dye and GMM-loaded CD1B tetramer. The CD1B tetramers carried C32 glucose monomycolate purified from Rhodococcus equi. Each donor contributed about 100,000 sorted tetramer-negative cells. The V gene lost 0 bases and the J gene lost 5 bases, with 16 bases spanning the gap. Germline CDR1 reads MNHEY; CDR2 reads SMNVEV (reference sequence). This CDR3 has 16 amino acids. Here immunoSEQ multiplex PCR was the method, and the copy in TCRdb shows in-frame clones only, minus some. There are tens of thousands of clones in the sample; roughly 93% occur only once, and approximately 2% lies in the top ten.

The sample consisted of CD1b-GMM tetramer-negative cells sorted from PBMCs. The J gene is TRBJ1-2, the V gene TRBV27; maybe TRBD1 (6 bases). This clonotype was obtained from an adult woman with latent tuberculosis. Here the CDR3 DNA reads TGTGCCAGCAGTTTATCTCGGGACATAGGAAATTATGGCTACACCTTC. Translated, it gives CASSLSRDIGNYGYTF.